The entry below gives a single T cell receptor (beta chain) sequence along with its context. Its specificity is unknown. A multiplex PCR was run with 60 Vbeta primers and 13 Jbeta primers. Generated by immunoSEQ multiplex PCR, the TCRdb table keeps only in-frame clones and is missing some. This sample's table reports tens of thousands of clones. This specimen comes from a study of cytomegalovirus exposure and HLA in healthy donors. Study findings and constraints: The authors judged a highly shared variant cluster likely a sequencing artifact. Many donors carried some public TCRs, although rarity characterized most TCR sequences. Prior analysis indicated that the majority of TCR beta V segments exhibited productivity approximately 87% or approximately 30% of the time. Listed as cytomegalovirus-associated were around 160 TCR beta chains.

The V gene end was trimmed by 3 bases and the J gene end by 6 bases; junction bases not matched to a gene: 4. CDR3 size: 13 residues. In germline, CDR1 is SQVTM, CDR2 ANQGSEA. This rearrangement joins TRBV29-1 to TRBJ2-5, with TRBD2 matching 10 bases. The clonotype was recovered from a man between 40 and 49 years old in good health and CMV-seronegative. Material: PBMCs. The CDR3 reads CSVEASGGKTQYF. CDR3 sequence (DNA): TGCAGCGTTGAGGCTAGCGGGGGCAAGACCCAGTACTTC.